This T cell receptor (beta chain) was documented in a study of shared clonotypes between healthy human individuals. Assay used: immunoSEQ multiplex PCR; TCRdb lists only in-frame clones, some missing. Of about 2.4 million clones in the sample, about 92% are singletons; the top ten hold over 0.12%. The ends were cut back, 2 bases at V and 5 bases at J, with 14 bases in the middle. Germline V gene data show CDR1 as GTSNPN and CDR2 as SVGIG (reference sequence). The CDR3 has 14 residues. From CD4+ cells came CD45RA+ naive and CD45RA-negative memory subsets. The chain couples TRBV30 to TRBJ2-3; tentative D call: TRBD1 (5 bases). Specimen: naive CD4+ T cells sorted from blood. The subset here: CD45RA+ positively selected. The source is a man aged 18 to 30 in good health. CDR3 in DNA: TGTGCCTGGAGTTTACAAGGGGCCAAAGATACGCAGTATTTT. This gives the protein CAWSLQGAKDTQYF.